The 13 T cell receptor beta chains listed next were all sequenced from one sample in a study of cytomegalovirus exposure and HLA in healthy donors. It was with 60 Vbeta and 13 Jbeta primers that the PCR ran. The protocol was immunoSEQ multiplex PCR, while the TCRdb copy is restricted to in-frame clones and leaves out a portion. In total, the table holds tens of thousands of clones. Sequencing was carried out using PBMCs. These TCRs come from a male donor in good health and CMV-seropositive.

The chain has TRBV18 and TRBJ2-7, with a tentative D call TRBD1 (5 bases). The germline gives CDR1 KGHSH, CDR2 LQKENI. V lost 6 bases and J 2 bases, leaving 11 bases between the germline ends. The CDR3 runs to 13 residues. CDR3 amino acids: CASSPDRTYEQYF. The CDR3 DNA is TGTGCCAGCTCGCCCGACAGAACCTACGAGCAGTACTTC.

The V gene is TRBV7-2, the J gene TRBJ2-1; a possible D gene is TRBD2 (5 bases). Germline assignment: CDR1 SGHTA and CDR2 FQGNSA. The CDR3 consists of 15 residues. Between the trimmed V and J ends, which lost 3 bases and 0 bases, there was a span of 9 bases. The CDR3 sequence is CASSLGASSYNEQFF. The CDR3 nucleotides are TGTGCCAGCAGCTTGGGAGCAAGCTCCTACAATGAGCAGTTCTTC.

The chain employs TRBV18 and TRBJ2-7; 9 positions agree with TRBD1. V dropped 4 bases and J dropped 3; count of bases not matched to a gene: 7. Germline CDR1 and CDR2: KGHSH and LQKENI. The CDR3 is 15 amino acids. The CDR3: CASSRDRATLYEQYF. The CDR3, as DNA: TGTGCCAGCTCACGGGACAGGGCGACTCTCTACGAGCAGTACTTC.

The chain carries TRBV2 and TRBJ1-6; 9 bases are a match to TRBD1. Germline-derived CDR1 and CDR2 are SNHLY and FYNNEI. V lost 5 bases to trimming and J lost 10 bases; unmatched junction nucleotides: 9. CDR3 length equals 15 residues. As DNA, the CDR3 is TGTGCCAGCAGTCCCTCCGGGACAGGGATATCACCCCTCCACTTT. This gives the protein CASSPSGTGISPLHF. Based on the CDR3 plus reference TRBV2 and TRBJ1-6, the full variable domain is EPEVTQTPSHQVTQMGQEVILRCVPISNHLYFYWYRQILGQKVEFLVSFYNNEISEKSEIFDDQFSVERPDGSNFTLKIRSTKLEDSAMYFCASSPSGTGISPLHFGNGTRLTVT.

The chain employs TRBV6-1 and TRBJ2-6, with 8 bases matching TRBD2. The J segment lost 12 bases and the V segment lost 8 bases, leaving 9 bases of the junction unmatched. The CDR3 spans 13 residues. Per the germline V gene, CDR1 is MNHNS and CDR2 is SASEGT. CDR3 region: CASLAAGGGVLTF. In nucleotides, the CDR3 is TGTGCCAGCCTTGCGGCGGGGGGAGGCGTCCTGACTTTC.

The chain is built from TRBV2 and TRBJ1-5, with D tentatively TRBD1 (5 bases). Trimming cost V 5 bases and J 7 bases, with 9 bases left between them. The CDR3 runs to 12 residues. The V gene's germline CDR1 is SNHLY and CDR2 FYNNEI. The CDR3 DNA follows: TGTGCCAGCAGTTGGGGGGAACAGCCCCAGCATTTT. Residues: CASSWGEQPQHF.

The rearrangement joins TRBV9 to TRBJ1-2; TRBD1 might be the D (6 bases). The ends were cut back, 2 bases at V and 4 bases at J, with 12 bases in the middle. The CDR3 sequence is 14 residues long. CDR1 is SGDLS, CDR2 YYNGEE, per germline. The CDR3 bases are TGTGCCAGCAGCGTGGACAGCCCAGTCTATGGCTACACCTTC. Its protein product is CASSVDSPVYGYTF.

The chain's CDR3 is CASSPTSYEQYF. DNA of the CDR3: TGTGCCAGCTCACCTACCAGCTACGAGCAGTACTTC. The chain links TRBV18 to TRBJ2-7; D gene uncertain. The CDR3 is made up of 12 amino acids. Germline CDR1 is KGHSH and CDR2 is LQKENI. V gave up 3 bases and J gave up 3 bases, with 6 bases separating them.

The gene calls are TRBV7-2 and TRBJ2-7, with TRBD2 matching 12 bases. Germline lookup yields CDR1 SGHTA and CDR2 FQGNSA. J gave up 5 bases and V 3 bases, and 5 bases lay outside the gene matches. The length of the CDR3 is 15 residues. The CDR3 spells CASSFRTSGTHEQYF. The CDR3 DNA follows: TGTGCCAGCAGCTTCCGGACTAGCGGGACCCACGAGCAGTACTTC.

J is TRBJ2-2 and V is TRBV18, with TRBD2 matching 12 bases. From germline, CDR1 is KGHSH and CDR2 LQKENI. The junction had 4 bases not matched to a gene; V was cut back by 3 bases and J by 2 bases. This CDR3 comprises 17 residues. CDR3 sequence (DNA): TGTGCCAGCTCACCCGGACTAGCGGGAACAAACACCGGGGAGCTGTTTTTT. Translation: CASSPGLAGTNTGELFF.

This rearrangement joins TRBV5-1 to TRBJ2-5; 16 bases line up with TRBD2. The length of the CDR3 is 18 residues. With V trimmed by 3 bases and J by 4 bases, 9 bases remained unmatched. Germline-derived CDR1 and CDR2 are SGHRS and YFSETQ. The CDR3 coding sequence is TGCGCCAGCAGCTGGGTGGGACTAGCGGGAGGGCCAATAGAGACCCAGTACTTC. This translates into CASSWVGLAGGPIETQYF.

The chain employs TRBV15 and TRBJ1-1; D uncertain. The CDR3 loop spans 11 amino acids. V shed 3 bases and J shed 3 bases, with 2 bases lying between them. CDR1 LNHNV and CDR2 YYDKDF come from the germline V gene (reference sequence). CDR3 sequence: CATSSYTEAFF. The CDR3 nucleotides read TGTGCCACCAGCAGCTACACTGAAGCTTTCTTT.

The chain combines TRBV5-1 with TRBJ2-5; D gene ambiguous. Germline CDR1 SGHRS, CDR2 YFSETQ. The CDR3 extends over 14 amino acids. The V gene lost 0 bases and the J gene lost 1 base, with 7 bases spanning the gap. For the CDR3, the DNA is TGCGCCAGCAGCTTGGGGCAGTCCCAAGAGACCCAGTACTTC. Translating it yields CASSLGQSQETQYF. The complete variable domain, with remaining parts taken from reference TRBV5-1 and TRBJ2-5, reads KAGVTQTPRYLIKTRGQQVTLSCSPISGHRSVSWYQQTPGQGLQFLFEYFSETQRNKGNFPGRFSGRQFSNSRSEMNVSTLELGDSALYLCASSLGQSQETQYFGPGTRLLVL.